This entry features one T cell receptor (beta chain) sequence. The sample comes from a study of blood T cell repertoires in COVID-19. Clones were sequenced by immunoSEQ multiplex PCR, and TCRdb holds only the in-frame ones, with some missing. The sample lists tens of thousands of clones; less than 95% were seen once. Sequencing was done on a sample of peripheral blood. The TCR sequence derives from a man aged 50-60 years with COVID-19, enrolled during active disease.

CDR3 nucleotide sequence: TGTGCCAGCAGTGAACCGGTAGGGGATCAGCCCCAGCATTTT. This codes for CASSEPVGDQPQHF. J is TRBJ1-5 and V is TRBV6-1, with a possible D match to TRBD1 (5 bases). Trimming shortened V by 2 bases and J by 5 bases, and 10 bases separated the two germline ends. The CDR3 is 14 amino acids. Germline assignment: CDR1 MNHNS and CDR2 SASEGT.